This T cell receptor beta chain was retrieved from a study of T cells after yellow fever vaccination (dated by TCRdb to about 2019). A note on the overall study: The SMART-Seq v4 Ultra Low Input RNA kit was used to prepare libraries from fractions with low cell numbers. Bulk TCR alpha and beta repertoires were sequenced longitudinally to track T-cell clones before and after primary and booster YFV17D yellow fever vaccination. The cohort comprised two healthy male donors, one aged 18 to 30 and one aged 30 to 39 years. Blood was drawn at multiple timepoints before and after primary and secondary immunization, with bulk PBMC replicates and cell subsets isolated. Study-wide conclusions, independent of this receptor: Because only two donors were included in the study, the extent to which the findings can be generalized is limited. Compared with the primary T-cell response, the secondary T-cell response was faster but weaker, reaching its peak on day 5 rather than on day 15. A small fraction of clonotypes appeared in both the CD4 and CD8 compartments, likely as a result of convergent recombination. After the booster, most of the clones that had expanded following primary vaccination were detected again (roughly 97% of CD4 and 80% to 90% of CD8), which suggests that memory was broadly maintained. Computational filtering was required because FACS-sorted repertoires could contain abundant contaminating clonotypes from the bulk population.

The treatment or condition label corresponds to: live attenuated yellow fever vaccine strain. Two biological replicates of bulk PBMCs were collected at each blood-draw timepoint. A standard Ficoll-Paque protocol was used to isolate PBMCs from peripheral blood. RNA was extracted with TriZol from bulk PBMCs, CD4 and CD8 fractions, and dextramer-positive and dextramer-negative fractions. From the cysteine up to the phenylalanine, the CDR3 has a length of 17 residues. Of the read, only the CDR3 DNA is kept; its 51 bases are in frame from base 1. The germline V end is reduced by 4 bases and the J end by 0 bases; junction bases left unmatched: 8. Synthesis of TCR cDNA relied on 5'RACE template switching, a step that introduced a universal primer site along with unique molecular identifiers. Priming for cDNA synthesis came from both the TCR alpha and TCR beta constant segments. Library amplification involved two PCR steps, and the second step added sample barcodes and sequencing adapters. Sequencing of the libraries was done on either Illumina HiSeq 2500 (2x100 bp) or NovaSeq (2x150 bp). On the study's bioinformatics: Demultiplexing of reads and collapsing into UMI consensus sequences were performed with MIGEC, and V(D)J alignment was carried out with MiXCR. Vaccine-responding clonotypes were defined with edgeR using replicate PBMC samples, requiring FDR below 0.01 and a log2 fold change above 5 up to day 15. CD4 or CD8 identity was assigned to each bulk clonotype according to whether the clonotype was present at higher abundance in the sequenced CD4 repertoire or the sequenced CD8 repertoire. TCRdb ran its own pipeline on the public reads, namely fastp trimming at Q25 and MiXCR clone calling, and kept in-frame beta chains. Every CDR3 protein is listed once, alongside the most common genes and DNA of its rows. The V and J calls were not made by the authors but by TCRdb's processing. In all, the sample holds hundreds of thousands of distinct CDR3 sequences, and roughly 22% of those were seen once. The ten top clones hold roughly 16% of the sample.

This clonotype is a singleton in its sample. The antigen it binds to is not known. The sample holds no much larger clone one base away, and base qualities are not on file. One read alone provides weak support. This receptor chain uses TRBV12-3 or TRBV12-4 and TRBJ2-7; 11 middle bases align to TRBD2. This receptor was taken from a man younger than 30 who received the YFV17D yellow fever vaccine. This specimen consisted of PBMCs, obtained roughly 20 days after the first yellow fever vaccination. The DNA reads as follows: TGTGCCAGCAGTTCCCCCTCCGGGACTAGCGGCTCCTACGAGCAGTACTTC. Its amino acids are CASSSPSGTSGSYEQYF.